This TCR beta chain was recorded in a study of OX40 agonist ivuxolimab in advanced cancers. Study-wide context: It was ivuxolimab, an agonistic anti-OX40 (CD134) antibody, that patients were treated with.

Produced via immunoSEQ multiplex PCR; TCRdb's table is partial and in-frame only. The profile shows around 40,000 clones, 82% of them singletons. The V gene lost 2 bases and the J gene lost 8 bases, with 12 bases spanning the gap. CDR3 length equals 12 residues. Germline V gene data show CDR1 as GTSNPN and CDR2 as SVGIG (reference sequence). General study findings and limits: Fewer expanded clones were found on average in CD4+ than in CD8+ T cells. Dose levels from 0.1 to 3.0 mg/kg saw CD4+ and CD8+ blood T cells expand clonally by week 6.

About this clone itself: As yet, its antigen is unknown.

Drawing of blood for sampling happened at baseline, at cycle 4 day 1, and at cycle 7 day 1. The chain joins TRBV30 to TRBJ1-2; D ambiguous. The TCR was taken from an adult with an advanced solid tumor such as melanoma, head and neck, liver or kidney cancer. The sample was CD4+ or CD8+ T cells sorted from blood, taken in a trial of the OX40 agonist ivuxolimab. The CDR3 reads CAWSSGPTGYTF. Written as DNA, the CDR3 is TGTGCCTGGAGTTCAGGCCCCACAGGCTACACCTTC.